The next 10 T cell receptor beta chains were all read from a single sample in a study of blood T cell repertoires in COVID-19. Some clones are missing from TCRdb's copy, which holds only in-frame ones; the method was immunoSEQ multiplex PCR. Among hundreds of thousands of clones listed, 90% were seen once. The sequenced material came from peripheral blood. Every receptor here comes from a woman younger than 35 with acute or convalescent COVID-19.

The J gene is TRBJ1-2, the V gene TRBV19, with a possible D match to TRBD1 (5 bases). Per germline, CDR1 LNHDA and CDR2 SQIVND (reference sequence). The CDR3 has 14 residues. Trimming removed 3 bases from V and 4 bases from J, with 12 bases in between. CDR3 loop: CASSMAGPAYGYTF. The CDR3 DNA reads TGTGCCAGTAGTATGGCAGGGCCCGCCTATGGCTACACCTTC. Based on the CDR3 plus reference TRBV19 and TRBJ1-2, the full variable domain is DGGITQSPKYLFRKEGQNVTLSCEQNLNHDAMYWYRQDPGQGLRLIYYSQIVNDFQKGDIAEGYSVSREKKESFPLTVTSAQKNPTAFYLCASSMAGPAYGYTFGSGTRLTVV.

The count of this clone is one. This chain joins TRBV7-2 and TRBJ2-2, with a possible D match to TRBD1 (5 bases). The CDR3 runs 15 residues. CDR1 is SGHTA, CDR2 FQGNSA, per germline. Trimming removed 4 bases at V and 0 bases at J, with 9 bases between. CDR3 coding DNA: TGTGCCAGCAGCTGGTCAGGGACGAACACCGGGGAGCTGTTTTTT. This translates into CASSWSGTNTGELFF.

This clone was counted between two and nine times. The chain is built from TRBV9 and TRBJ1-3; the match to TRBD1 covers 10 bases. Germline V gives CDR1 SGDLS, CDR2 YYNGEE. This CDR3 region has 17 residues. With 3 bases clipped from V and 4 bases from J, the junction kept 10 bases outside the gene matches. CDR3: CASSGDRGAGPGNTIYF. In DNA, the CDR3 is TGTGCCAGCAGCGGGGACAGGGGCGCGGGGCCAGGAAACACCATATATTTT.

This clone was counted only a few times. This chain uses TRBV11-2 with TRBJ1-1; possible D gene TRBD1, 5 bases. Germline CDR1 is SGHAT and CDR2 is FQNNGV. Trimming stripped 7 bases from V and 0 bases from J, with 9 bases between. The CDR3 extends over 13 amino acids. The CDR3 nucleotides read TGTGCCAGCACCCTCAGGGTGAACACTGAAGCTTTCTTT. Translated, it gives CASTLRVNTEAFF.

This clone occurred many times. The genes are TRBV29-1 and TRBJ1-2; possible D gene TRBD1, 6 bases. This CDR3 is built from 13 residues. Between the trimmed V and J ends, which lost 3 bases and 7 bases, there was a span of 15 bases. CDR1 and CDR2 (germline): SQVTM, ANQGSEA. The CDR3 nucleotides read TGCAGCGTTGACCCCAGGGGAGCGGCTGGCTACACCTTC. It is translated as CSVDPRGAAGYTF.

J is TRBJ1-3 and V is TRBV29-1, with TRBD1 as a possible D gene (5 bases). Trimming pared 6 bases from V and 3 bases from J, leaving 12 bases between. The CDR3 consists of 13 residues. In germline, CDR1 is SQVTM, CDR2 ANQGSEA. The CDR3 sequence: CSVPGLNGNTIYF. CDR3 nucleotide sequence: TGCAGCGTCCCGGGACTCAATGGAAACACCATATATTTT.

The chain carries TRBV9 and TRBJ1-2; 11 nucleotides line up with TRBD1. The CDR3 extends over 17 amino acids. V gave up 3 bases and J gave up 5 bases; unmatched junction bases: 12. Germline V gene lookup returns CDR1 SGDLS and CDR2 YYNGEE. The CDR3 loop reads CASSAETGQGAGYGYTF. CDR3 nucleotide sequence: TGTGCCAGCAGCGCCGAGACTGGACAGGGGGCGGGTTATGGCTACACCTTC.

This clone has only one observation. The rearrangement links TRBV7-2 to TRBJ2-3; D unclear. Germline CDR1 is SGHTA and CDR2 is FQGNSA. The ends were cut back, 3 bases at V and 0 bases at J, with 22 bases in the middle. CDR3 size: 19 residues. The CDR3 coding sequence is TGTGCCAGCAGCTTCCCCTCCGATATCCTAGTGCCTAGCACAGATACGCAGTATTTT. Encoded protein: CASSFPSDILVPSTDTQYF.

The chain employs TRBV4-3 and TRBJ2-2; perhaps TRBD2 as D (6 bases). Looked up from germline, CDR1 is LGHNA and CDR2 is YSLEER. Deletions cut 0 bases from V and 8 bases from J, with 16 bases between. The CDR3 length is 16 residues. CDR3 protein: CASSQDQSGGAGELFF. CDR3 bases: TGCGCCAGCAGCCAAGATCAGTCGGGCGGGGCAGGGGAGCTGTTTTTT.

The chain has TRBV18 and TRBJ1-4, with no clear D. The V gene lost 0 bases and the J gene lost 8 bases, with 13 bases spanning the gap. CDR1 is KGHSH and CDR2 is LQKENI in the germline V gene. CDR3 size: 15 residues. The CDR3 here is CASSPPGTLREKLFF. The CDR3 bases are TGTGCCAGCTCACCACCGGGCACCTTAAGGGAAAAACTGTTTTTT.